This T cell receptor (beta chain) stems from a study of patients and donors after allogeneic stem cell transplantation. MiXCR, applied by TCRdb to the RT-PCR reads, yields one record per CDR3 protein. The sample holds about a million distinct CDR3 sequences; roughly 18% are singletons and the top ten take roughly 6%. The V and J ends lost 1 base and 7 bases respectively, with 14 bases between them. The V gene's germline CDR1 is SEHNR and CDR2 FQNEAQ (reference sequence). This CDR3 spans 14 amino acids. V and J are TRBV7-9 and TRBJ2-7; no firm D call. The sequence came from a human donor who was either an allogeneic HSCT recipient or a stem cell or donor lymphocyte infusion donor (not recorded which). It is not recorded whose cells these are; they may come from a transplant donor. Sequencing was performed on blood, either unsorted or a sorted T cell fraction (not recorded which). DNA for the CDR3: TGTGCCAGCAGCTTAGAATCCATACCGAGGGAGCAGTACTTC. This sequence encodes CASSLESIPREQYF.